These 24 T cell receptor beta chains were sequenced from one sample in a study of shared clonotypes between healthy human individuals. Only in-frame clones appear in the TCRdb table, and some are missing; sequencing was by immunoSEQ multiplex PCR. Among about 330,000 clones listed, roughly 84% were seen once. The source material was memory CD8+ T cells sorted from blood. Noted subset: CD45RO+ cells pooled with CCR7-negative TemRA cells. These receptors originate from a man aged 18 to 30 in good health.

The J gene is TRBJ2-7, the V gene TRBV30, with D tentatively TRBD1 (6 bases). This CDR3 comprises 14 residues. Trimming removed 0 bases from V and 6 bases from J, with 15 bases in between. Germline V lookup: CDR1 GTSNPN, CDR2 SVGIG (reference sequence). The CDR3 loop is CAWSVGQSSCEQYF. The CDR3 region has the DNA TGTGCCTGGAGTGTAGGACAGTCGAGTTGCGAGCAGTACTTC. Filled out from reference TRBV30 and TRBJ2-7, the complete variable domain reads SQTIHQWPATLVQPVGSPLSLECTVEGTSNPNLYWYRQAAGRGLQLLFYSVGIGQISSEVPQNLSASRPQDRQFILSSKKLLLSDSGFYLCAWSVGQSSCEQYFGPGTRLTVT.

Here the CDR3 reads CASSGQGQGDTQYF. The CDR3 DNA is TGTGCCAGCTCGGGACAGGGACAGGGTGATACGCAGTATTTT. The chain joins TRBV7-9 to TRBJ2-3; 9 bases match TRBD1. Unmatched junction bases numbered 9, after V lost 8 bases and J lost 6 bases. This CDR3 is built from 14 residues. Germline V gene sequence: CDR1 SEHNR, CDR2 FQNEAQ (reference sequence).

CDR3 sequence reads: CASSPTNGETQYF. The CDR3 DNA reads as TGTGCCAGCAGTCCTACGAATGGGGAGACCCAGTACTTC. The rearrangement uses TRBV28 and TRBJ2-5; D unresolved. The V and J ends lost 5 bases and 5 bases respectively, with 12 bases between them. Germline V CDR1 and CDR2: MDHEN, SYDVKM. The CDR3 has 13 residues.

This chain uses TRBV7-8 with TRBJ2-5; D perhaps matches TRBD2 (5 bases). CDR1 is SGHVS, CDR2 FQNEAQ, per germline. This CDR3 region has 15 residues. V was shortened by 5 bases and J by 2 bases, with 15 bases between the two germline ends. In nucleotides, the CDR3 is TGTGCCAGCAGCCCGGAGGAACAAGTACAAGAGACCCAGTACTTC. This sequence encodes CASSPEEQVQETQYF.

The chain is built from TRBV7-2 and TRBJ2-1; tentative D call: TRBD2 (5 bases). From germline, CDR1 is SGHTA and CDR2 FQGNSA. The CDR3 loop spans 16 amino acids. V was clipped by 5 bases and J by 3 bases, with 17 bases between them. The CDR3 coding sequence is TGTGCCAGCAGCCCCGTTGACTCAGCGGTCTACAATGAGCAGTTCTTC. Amino acid sequence: CASSPVDSAVYNEQFF.

The V gene is TRBV25-1, the J gene TRBJ1-1; no reliable D call. The CDR3 sequence is 14 residues long. CDR1 MGHDK and CDR2 SYGVNS come from the germline V gene. With 6 bases removed from V and 4 bases from J, the gap between germline ends came to 15 bases. CDR3 in amino acids: CASSPFERGTEAFF. For the CDR3, the DNA is TGTGCCAGCAGCCCCTTTGAGCGGGGCACTGAAGCTTTCTTT.

The chain links TRBV2 to TRBJ1-2; D is possibly TRBD1 (5 bases). Germline CDR1 SNHLY, CDR2 FYNNEI. The CDR3 sequence is 15 residues long. Trimming removed 6 bases from V and 2 bases from J, with 16 bases in between. Written as DNA, the CDR3 is TGTGCCAGCAGCGAGGCCGGGACGTTCAACTATGGCTACACCTTC. It translates to CASSEAGTFNYGYTF.

This clone appeared once. One end of the junction varies from germline; a read error may be responsible. In DNA, the CDR3 is TGTGCTAGCAGCCCGGACAGGGGGCCCGTTGGGGATGAAAAACTGTTTTTT. It translates to CASSPDRGPVGDEKLFF. This chain links TRBV7-7 with TRBJ1-4; TRBD1 aligns across 11 bases. This CDR3 is 17 amino acids long. Germline V CDR1 and CDR2: SSHAT, FNYEAQ (reference sequence).

About this clone itself: One end of the junction does not line up with germline, which may come from a read error. The gene calls are TRBV7-7 and TRBJ2-7, with D perhaps TRBD1 (5 bases). In germline, CDR1 is SSHAT, CDR2 FNYEAQ (reference sequence). The CDR3 extends over 13 amino acids. CDR3 sequence: CASSLQDSYEQYF. In nucleotides, the CDR3 is TGTGCTAGCAGCTTACAGGACTCCTACGAGCAGTACTTC.

This clone was seen a few times. The gene calls are TRBV6-6 and TRBJ2-3; 7 bases are shared with TRBD1. The J segment lost 2 bases and the V segment lost 4 bases, leaving 6 bases of the junction unmatched. Germline V gives CDR1 MNHNY, CDR2 SVGAGI (reference sequence). The CDR3 consists of 15 residues. In DNA, the CDR3 is TGTGCCAGCAGTTCCACAGGGGTTGTCACAGATACGCAGTATTTT. Its translation is CASSSTGVVTDTQYF.

DNA of the CDR3: TGTGCCAGCAACTCCTACCTAGCGGGAGAGGGGGAGACCCAGTACTTC. Translation: CASNSYLAGEGETQYF. The chain has TRBV7-6 and TRBJ2-5, with 10 nucleotides matching TRBD2. CDR1 and CDR2 from the germline V gene are SGHVS and FNYEAQ. The CDR3 covers 16 residues. V was pared by 7 bases and J by 5 bases, with 13 bases of the junction left unmatched.

The V gene is TRBV2, the J gene TRBJ2-7; TRBD1 agrees at 9 bases. This CDR3 has 15 amino acids. Trimming at V came to 3 bases and at J to 0 bases, leaving 3 bases not matched to a gene. Germline V gene sequence: CDR1 SNHLY, CDR2 FYNNEI. CDR3 protein: CASSDDRGGSYEQYF. The CDR3 DNA follows: TGTGCCAGCAGTGACGACAGGGGGGGCTCCTACGAGCAGTACTTC.

With regard to this clone: The germline gene is not matched at one end of the junction; a read error may be the cause. J is TRBJ2-7 and V is TRBV6-5, with TRBD1 matching over 7 bases. This CDR3 region has 15 residues. Germline CDR1 is MNHEY and CDR2 is SVGAGI. The CDR3 region has the DNA TGTGCCAGCAGCTACTCACAGGGGACCTACGCCGAGCAGTACTTC. It codes for CASSYSQGTYAEQYF.

The V and J genes are TRBV18 and TRBJ1-1, with D unresolved. The V end was cut by 3 bases, the J end by 9 bases, with 14 bases between. Germline values: CDR1 KGHSH, CDR2 LQKENI. The CDR3 is made up of 13 amino acids. In nucleotides, the CDR3 is TGTGCCAGCTCACCCAACTGGGCGAAGCAAGCTTTCTTT. Encoded protein: CASSPNWAKQAFF.

The chain recombines TRBV2 with TRBJ2-7; the match to TRBD1 covers 9 bases. The germline V gene encodes CDR1 SNHLY and CDR2 FYNNEI. J gave up 2 bases and V 3 bases, and 5 bases lay outside the gene matches. The length of the CDR3 is 15 residues. The CDR3 protein is CASSDPGTGPYEQYF. CDR3 nucleotides: TGTGCCAGCAGTGACCCAGGGACAGGGCCCTACGAGCAGTACTTC.

This rearrangement joins TRBV6-6 to TRBJ2-2; 8 bases line up with TRBD1. Trimming cost V 11 bases and J 6 bases; bases outside gene matches: 11. This CDR3 has 14 residues. Germline V gene data show CDR1 as MNHNY and CDR2 as SVGAGI (reference sequence). The CDR3 DNA reads TGTGCCGCGCGCCCGGACAGGGTGGCCGGGGAGCTGTTTTTT. As protein: CAARPDRVAGELFF.

The chain uses TRBV30 and TRBJ1-2, with a tentative D call TRBD1 (6 bases). CDR3 length: 15 amino acids. The germline V gene encodes CDR1 GTSNPN and CDR2 SVGIG (reference sequence). Deletions cut 0 bases from V and 4 bases from J, with 15 bases between. The CDR3 region is CAWSVVTGGAYGYTF. For the CDR3, the DNA is TGTGCCTGGAGTGTAGTCACCGGGGGCGCCTATGGCTACACCTTC.

In this sample, this clone turned up once. The chain recombines TRBV11-2 with TRBJ1-1; D is unclear. Trimming left V 5 bases short and J 11 bases short, with 15 bases between. The germline V gene has CDR1 SGHAT and CDR2 FQNNGV. The CDR3 sequence is 12 residues long. CDR3 region: CASSPSGTHAFF. For the CDR3, the DNA is TGTGCCAGCAGCCCCTCCGGAACCCACGCTTTCTTT. The whole variable domain, filled in from reference TRBV11-2 and TRBJ1-1, reads EAGVAQSPRYKIIEKRQSVAFWCNPISGHATLYWYQQILGQGPKLLIQFQNNGVVDDSQLPKDRFSAERLKGVDSTLKIQPAKLEDSAVYLCASSPSGTHAFFGQGTRLTVV.

This chain links TRBV10-2 with TRBJ2-5, with D uncertain. Looked up from germline, CDR1 is WSHSY and CDR2 is SAAADI. The CDR3 runs 15 residues. V dropped 1 base and J dropped 5 bases, with 14 bases sitting between them. CDR3: CASSEYGLVWETQYF. CDR3 nucleotides: TGCGCCAGCAGTGAGTACGGGCTAGTCTGGGAGACCCAGTACTTC.

This chain uses TRBV14 with TRBJ2-7, with 7 bases matching TRBD2. In germline, CDR1 is SGHDN, CDR2 FVKESK. The CDR3 covers 17 residues. V was pared by 0 bases and J by 3 bases, with 11 bases of the junction left unmatched. CDR3 sequence reads: CASSQEWSGGYYYEQYF. CDR3 in DNA: TGTGCCAGCAGCCAAGAGTGGTCGGGAGGATACTACTACGAGCAGTACTTC.

V is TRBV13 and J is TRBJ2-1, with 7 bases fitting TRBD1. Germline-derived CDR1 and CDR2 are PRHDT and FYEKMQ (reference sequence). J lost 2 bases, V lost 3 bases, and 7 bases had no gene match. The CDR3 is made up of 16 amino acids. The CDR3 coding sequence is TGTGCCAGCAGCTTTCTACAGGGGATTCCCTACAATGAGCAGTTCTTC. This sequence encodes CASSFLQGIPYNEQFF.

The chain couples TRBV4-3 to TRBJ2-7, with 11 bases identical to TRBD2. CDR3 length: 13 amino acids. Per germline, CDR1 LGHNA and CDR2 YSLEER. V was clipped by 9 bases and J by 6 bases; unmatched bases: 7. The CDR3 sequence: CARCSGRATEQYF. The CDR3 coding sequence is TGCGCCAGATGTAGCGGGAGGGCAACCGAGCAGTACTTC.

The CDR3 protein is CASSEEGQYNSPLHF. The CDR3 DNA reads as TGTGCCAGCAGTGAAGAGGGACAGTATAATTCACCCCTCCACTTT. The chain is built from TRBV2 and TRBJ1-6; 7 nucleotides agree with TRBD1. CDR1 and CDR2 from the germline V gene are SNHLY and FYNNEI. With 1 base clipped from V and 4 bases from J, the junction kept 1 base outside the gene matches. The CDR3 covers 15 residues.

The chain joins TRBV11-1 to TRBJ2-7; unclear D gene. V lost 6 bases and J 3 bases, leaving 9 bases between the germline ends. Germline V gives CDR1 SGHAT, CDR2 FQDESV (reference sequence). There are 12 residues in the CDR3. CDR3 bases: TGTGCCAGCAGTTTCACAGACTACGAGCAGTACTTC. It translates to CASSFTDYEQYF.